This T cell receptor (beta chain) came from a study of metastatic and nonmetastatic thyroid tumors. Study background: Repertoire comparisons spanned blood and tumor or nodule tissue from malignant and benign thyroid patients.

V was clipped by 1 base and J by 3 bases, with 11 bases between them. The CDR3 loop spans 15 amino acids. The germline gives CDR1 SGHRS, CDR2 YFSETQ. Per the original methods: A classifier of distant metastasis in papillary thyroid cancer was built from CDR3 differences (across clinicopathological groups). TCRdb reassembled clones from the PCR reads with MiXCR. What appears here as the V and J calls and clone size reflects TCRdb's work, not the paper's. The data contain roughly 44,000 clones, 20% to 30% of them singletons. With respect to this clone: The antigen is not known.

Notes on the study in general: Benign nodules were reported to have significantly lower TCR beta diversity than malignant thyroid tumors, in blood and tumor.

Every patient underwent thyroid surgery untreated. The source is a female donor with papillary thyroid cancer or a benign thyroid nodule (not recorded which). Some clones in this sample may be carry-over from other donors' samples. Sequenced material: tumor tissue. The chain links TRBV5-1 to TRBJ2-1, with D perhaps given as TRBD1 or TRBD2 (5 bases each). The DNA for the CDR3 is TGCGCCAGCAGCTTGCGGGGACGCAACTACAATGAGCAGTTCTTC. Translated, it gives CASSLRGRNYNEQFF.